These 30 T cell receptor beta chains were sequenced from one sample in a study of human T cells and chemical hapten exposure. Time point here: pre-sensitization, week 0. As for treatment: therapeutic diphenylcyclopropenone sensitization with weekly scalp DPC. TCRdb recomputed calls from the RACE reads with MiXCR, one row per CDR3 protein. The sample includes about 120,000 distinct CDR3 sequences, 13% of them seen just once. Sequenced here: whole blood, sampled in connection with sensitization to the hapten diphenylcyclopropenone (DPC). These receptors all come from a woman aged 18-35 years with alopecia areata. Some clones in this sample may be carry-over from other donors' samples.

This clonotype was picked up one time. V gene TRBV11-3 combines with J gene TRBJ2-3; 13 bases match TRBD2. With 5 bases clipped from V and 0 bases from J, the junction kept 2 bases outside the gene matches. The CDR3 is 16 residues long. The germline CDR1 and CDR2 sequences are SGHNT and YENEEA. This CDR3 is CASSKGLAGSTDTQYF. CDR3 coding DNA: TGTGCCAGCAGCAAGGGACTAGCGGGGAGCACAGATACGCAGTATTTT.

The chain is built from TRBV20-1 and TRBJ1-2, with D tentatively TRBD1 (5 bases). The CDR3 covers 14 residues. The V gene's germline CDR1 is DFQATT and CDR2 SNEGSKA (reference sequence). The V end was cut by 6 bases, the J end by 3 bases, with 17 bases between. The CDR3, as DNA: TGCAGTGCCAGGACAAAGGGCATTGACTATGGCTACACCTTC. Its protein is CSARTKGIDYGYTF.

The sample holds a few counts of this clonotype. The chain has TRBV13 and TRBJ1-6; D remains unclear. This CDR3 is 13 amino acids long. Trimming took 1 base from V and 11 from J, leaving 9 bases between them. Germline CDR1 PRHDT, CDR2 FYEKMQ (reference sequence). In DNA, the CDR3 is TGTGCCAGCAGCTTAGCCGGGCGAACACCCCTCCACTTT. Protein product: CASSLAGRTPLHF.

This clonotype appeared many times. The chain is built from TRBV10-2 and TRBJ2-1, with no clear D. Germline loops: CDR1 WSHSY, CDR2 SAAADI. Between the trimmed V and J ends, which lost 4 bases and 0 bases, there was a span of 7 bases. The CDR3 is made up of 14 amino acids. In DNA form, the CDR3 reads TGCGCCAGCAGTGGTACGGGCTCCTACAATGAGCAGTTCTTC. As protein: CASSGTGSYNEQFF.

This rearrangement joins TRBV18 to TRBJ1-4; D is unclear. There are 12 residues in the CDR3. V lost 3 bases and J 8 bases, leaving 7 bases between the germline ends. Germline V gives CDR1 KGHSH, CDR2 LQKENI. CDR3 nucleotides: TGTGCCAGCTCACCCCGGGCGGAAAAACTGTTTTTT. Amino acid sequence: CASSPRAEKLFF.

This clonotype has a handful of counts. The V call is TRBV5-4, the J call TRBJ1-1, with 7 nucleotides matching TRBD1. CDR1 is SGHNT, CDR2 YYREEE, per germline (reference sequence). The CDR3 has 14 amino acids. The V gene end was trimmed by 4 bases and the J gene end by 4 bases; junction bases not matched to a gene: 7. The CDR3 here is CASSLFTGATEAFF. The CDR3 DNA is TGTGCCAGCAGCCTATTTACAGGGGCCACTGAAGCTTTCTTT.

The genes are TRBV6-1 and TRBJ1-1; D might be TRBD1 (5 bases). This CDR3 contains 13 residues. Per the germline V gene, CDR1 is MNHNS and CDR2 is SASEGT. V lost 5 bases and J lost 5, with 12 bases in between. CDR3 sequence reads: CASSRQGWTEAFF. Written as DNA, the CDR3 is TGTGCCAGCAGTCGGCAGGGATGGACTGAAGCTTTCTTT.

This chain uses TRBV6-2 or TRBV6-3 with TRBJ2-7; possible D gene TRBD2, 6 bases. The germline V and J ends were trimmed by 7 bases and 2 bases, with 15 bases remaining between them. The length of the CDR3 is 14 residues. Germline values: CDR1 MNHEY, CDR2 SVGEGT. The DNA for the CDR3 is TGTGCCAGCAAGTATAACGGGAGACCCTACGAGCAGTACTTC. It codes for CASKYNGRPYEQYF.

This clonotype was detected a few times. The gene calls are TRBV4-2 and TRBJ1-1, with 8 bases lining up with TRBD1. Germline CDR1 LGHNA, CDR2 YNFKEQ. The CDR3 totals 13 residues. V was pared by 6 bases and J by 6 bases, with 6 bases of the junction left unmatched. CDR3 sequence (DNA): TGTGCCAGCAGGACAGGGGAGGTGCCTGAAGCTTTCTTT. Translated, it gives CASRTGEVPEAFF.

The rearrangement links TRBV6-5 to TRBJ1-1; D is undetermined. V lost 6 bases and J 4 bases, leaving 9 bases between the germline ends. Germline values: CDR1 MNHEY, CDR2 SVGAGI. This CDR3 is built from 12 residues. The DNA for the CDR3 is TGTGCCAGCAGCTCAGAGTTCACTGAAGCTTTCTTT. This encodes CASSSEFTEAFF.

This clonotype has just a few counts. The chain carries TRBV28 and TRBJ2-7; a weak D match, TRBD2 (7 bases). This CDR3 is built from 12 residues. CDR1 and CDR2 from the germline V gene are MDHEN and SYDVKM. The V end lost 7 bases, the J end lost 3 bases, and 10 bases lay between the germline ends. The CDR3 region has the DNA TGTGCCAGCAAGGGGGGGGTCTACGAGCAGTACTTC. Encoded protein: CASKGGVYEQYF. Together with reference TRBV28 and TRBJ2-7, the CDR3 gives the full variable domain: DVKVTQSSRYLVKRTGEKVFLECVQDMDHENMFWYRQDPGLGLRLIYFSYDVKMKEKGDIPEGYSVSREKKERFSLILESASTNQTSMYLCASKGGVYEQYFGPGTRLTVT.

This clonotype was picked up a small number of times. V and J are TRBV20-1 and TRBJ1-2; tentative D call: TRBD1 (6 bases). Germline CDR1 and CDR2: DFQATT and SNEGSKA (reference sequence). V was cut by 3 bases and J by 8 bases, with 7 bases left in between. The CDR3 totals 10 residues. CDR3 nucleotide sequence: TGCAGTGCTAGTGGGGGCGGCTACACCTTC. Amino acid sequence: CSASGGGYTF.

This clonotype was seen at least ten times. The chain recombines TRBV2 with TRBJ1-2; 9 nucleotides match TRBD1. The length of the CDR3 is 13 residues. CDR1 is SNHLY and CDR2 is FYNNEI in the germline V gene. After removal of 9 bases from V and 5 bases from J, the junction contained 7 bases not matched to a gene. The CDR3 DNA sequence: TGTGCCAGTTCCCGGGACAGGGATTATGGCTACACCTTC. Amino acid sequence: CASSRDRDYGYTF.

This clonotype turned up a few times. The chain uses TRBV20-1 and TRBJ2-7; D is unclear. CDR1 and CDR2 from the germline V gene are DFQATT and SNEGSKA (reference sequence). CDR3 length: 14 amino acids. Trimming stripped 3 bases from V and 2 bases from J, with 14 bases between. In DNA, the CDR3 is TGCAGTGCTAGGGCCCCGACCGGTACCTACGAGCAGTACTTC. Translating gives CSARAPTGTYEQYF.

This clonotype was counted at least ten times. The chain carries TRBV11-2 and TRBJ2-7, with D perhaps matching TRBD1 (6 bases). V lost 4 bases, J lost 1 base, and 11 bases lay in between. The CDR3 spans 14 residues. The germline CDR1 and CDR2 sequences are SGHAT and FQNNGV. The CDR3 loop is CASSYTQGSYEQYF. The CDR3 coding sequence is TGTGCCAGCAGCTATACACAGGGTTCCTACGAGCAGTACTTC.

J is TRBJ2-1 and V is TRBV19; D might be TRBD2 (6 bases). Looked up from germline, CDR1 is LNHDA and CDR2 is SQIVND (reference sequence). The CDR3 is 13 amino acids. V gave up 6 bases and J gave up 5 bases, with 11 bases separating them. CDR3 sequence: CASSQGLHNEQFF. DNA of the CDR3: TGTGCCAGTAGCCAGGGACTCCACAATGAGCAGTTCTTC.

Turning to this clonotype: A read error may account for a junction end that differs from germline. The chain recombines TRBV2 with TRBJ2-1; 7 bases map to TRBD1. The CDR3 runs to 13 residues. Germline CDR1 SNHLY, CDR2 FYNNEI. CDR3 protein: CVSSAGTGVEQFF. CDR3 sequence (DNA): TGTGTCAGCAGCGCCGGAACAGGGGTTGAGCAGTTCTTC.

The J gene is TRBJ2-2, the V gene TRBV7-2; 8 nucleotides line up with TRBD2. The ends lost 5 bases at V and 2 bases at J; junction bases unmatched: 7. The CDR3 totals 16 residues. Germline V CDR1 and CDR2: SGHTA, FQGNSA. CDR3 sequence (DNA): TGTGCCAGCAGCCCCGCCGGGACTAGAAACACCGGGGAGCTGTTTTTT. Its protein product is CASSPAGTRNTGELFF.

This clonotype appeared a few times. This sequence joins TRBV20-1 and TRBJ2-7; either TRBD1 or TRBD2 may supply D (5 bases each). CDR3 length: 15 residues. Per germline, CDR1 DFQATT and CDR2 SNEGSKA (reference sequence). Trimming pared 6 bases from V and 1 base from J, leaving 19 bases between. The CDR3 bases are TGCAGTGCCCGTTATTCCGGGACCACATCCTACGAGCAGTACTTC. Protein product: CSARYSGTTSYEQYF.

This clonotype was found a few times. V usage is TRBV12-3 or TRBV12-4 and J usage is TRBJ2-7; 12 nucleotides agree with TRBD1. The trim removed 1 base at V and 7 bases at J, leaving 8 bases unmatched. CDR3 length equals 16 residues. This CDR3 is CASSLDTGQGASEQYF. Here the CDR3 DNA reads TGTGCCAGCAGTTTAGATACGGGACAGGGGGCGTCAGAGCAGTACTTC.

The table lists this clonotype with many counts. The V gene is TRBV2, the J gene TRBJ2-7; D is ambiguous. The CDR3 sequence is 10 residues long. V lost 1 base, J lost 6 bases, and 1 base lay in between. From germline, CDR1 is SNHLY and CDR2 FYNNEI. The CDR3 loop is CASSEVEQYF. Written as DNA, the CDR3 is TGTGCCAGCAGTGAAGTCGAGCAGTACTTC.

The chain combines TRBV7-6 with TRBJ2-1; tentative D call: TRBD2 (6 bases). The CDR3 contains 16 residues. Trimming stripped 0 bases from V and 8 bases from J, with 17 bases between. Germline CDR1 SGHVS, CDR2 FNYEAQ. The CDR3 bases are TGTGCCAGCAGCTTAGCCTGGTGGGGGGTCAAGGATGAGCAGTTCTTC. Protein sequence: CASSLAWWGVKDEQFF.

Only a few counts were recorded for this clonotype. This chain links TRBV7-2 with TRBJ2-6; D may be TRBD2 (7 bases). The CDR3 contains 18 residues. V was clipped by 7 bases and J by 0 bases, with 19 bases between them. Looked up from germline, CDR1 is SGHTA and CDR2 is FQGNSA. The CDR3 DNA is TGTGCCAGCATCGTATACCGGGGGGCTCTCTCTGGGGCCAACGTCCTGACTTTC. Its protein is CASIVYRGALSGANVLTF.

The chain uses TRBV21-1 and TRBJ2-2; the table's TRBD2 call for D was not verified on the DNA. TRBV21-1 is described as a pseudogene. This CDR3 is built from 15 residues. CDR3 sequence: CASSGLALNTGELFF. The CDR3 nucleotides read TGTGCCAGCAGCGGACTAGCGTTGAACACCGGGGAGCTGTTTTTT.

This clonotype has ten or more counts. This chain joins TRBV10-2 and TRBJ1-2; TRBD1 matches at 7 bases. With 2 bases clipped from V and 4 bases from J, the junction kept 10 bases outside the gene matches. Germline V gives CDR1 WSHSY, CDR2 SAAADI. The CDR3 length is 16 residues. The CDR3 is CASSEPGTAQGYGYTF. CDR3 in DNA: TGCGCCAGCAGTGAGCCCGGGACAGCGCAGGGCTATGGCTACACCTTC.

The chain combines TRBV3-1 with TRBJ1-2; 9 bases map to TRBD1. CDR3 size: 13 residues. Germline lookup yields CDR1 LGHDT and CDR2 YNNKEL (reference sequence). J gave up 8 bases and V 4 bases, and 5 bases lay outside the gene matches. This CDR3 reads CASSRTGGDGYTF. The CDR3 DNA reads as TGTGCCAGCAGCCGTACAGGGGGCGACGGCTACACCTTC.

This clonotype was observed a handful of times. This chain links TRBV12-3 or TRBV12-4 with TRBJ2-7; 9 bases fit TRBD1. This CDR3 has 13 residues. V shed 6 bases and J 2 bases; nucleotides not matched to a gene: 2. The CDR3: CASRGDRAYEQYF. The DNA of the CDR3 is TGTGCCAGCAGGGGGGACAGGGCCTACGAGCAGTACTTC.

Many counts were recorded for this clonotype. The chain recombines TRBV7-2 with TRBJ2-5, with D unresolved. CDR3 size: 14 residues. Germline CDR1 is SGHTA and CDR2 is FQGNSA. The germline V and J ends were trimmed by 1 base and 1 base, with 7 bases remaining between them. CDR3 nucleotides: TGTGCCAGCAGCTTAGTTTCAATCCAAGAGACCCAGTACTTC. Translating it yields CASSLVSIQETQYF.

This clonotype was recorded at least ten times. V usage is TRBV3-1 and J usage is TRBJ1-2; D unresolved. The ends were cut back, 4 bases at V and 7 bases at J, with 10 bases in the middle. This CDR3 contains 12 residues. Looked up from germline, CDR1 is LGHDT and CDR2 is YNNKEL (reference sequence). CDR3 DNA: TGTGCCAGCAGCCGGGGATCTCGTGGCTACACCTTC. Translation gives CASSRGSRGYTF.

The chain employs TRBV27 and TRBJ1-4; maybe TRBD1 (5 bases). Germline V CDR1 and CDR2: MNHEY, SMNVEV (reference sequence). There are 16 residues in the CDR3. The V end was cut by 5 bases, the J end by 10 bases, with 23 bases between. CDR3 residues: CASSPQRWDPLGKLFF. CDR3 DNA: TGTGCCAGCAGTCCACAACGTTGGGACCCCCTTGGAAAACTGTTTTTT. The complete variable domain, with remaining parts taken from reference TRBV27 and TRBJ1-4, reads EAQVTQNPRYLITVTGKKLTVTCSQNMNHEYMSWYRQDPGLGLRQIYYSMNVEVTDKGDVPEGYKVSRKEKRNFPLILESPSPNQTSLYFCASSPQRWDPLGKLFFGSGTQLSVL.